This T cell receptor beta chain was observed in a study of T cells in Graves' hyperthyroidism and ophthalmopathy. The sample holds many counts of this clonotype. TCR beta CDR3 regions were amplified from RNA. HTBI primers drove first-round RT-PCR of the TCR CDR3. TCRdb re-derived calls from the multiplex PCR reads in MiXCR, one entry per CDR3 protein. The repertoire holds almost 350,000 distinct CDR3 sequences, with 15% to 20% as singletons. With 3 bases clipped from V and 7 bases from J, the junction kept 12 bases outside the gene matches. Germline assignment: CDR1 MDHEN and CDR2 SYDVKM. The CDR3 sequence is 15 residues long.

The sample taken for sequencing was blood. The chain employs TRBV28 and TRBJ2-7, with 7 nucleotides matching TRBD2. This clonotype was obtained from a woman aged 40 to 50 with Graves' ophthalmopathy. The CDR3 sequence is CASSLRREYVGEQYF. CDR3 DNA sequence: TGTGCCAGCAGTTTGAGGCGGGAGTACGTGGGTGAGCAGTACTTC.